The 21 T cell receptor beta chains below were found in one sample sequenced in a study of response to subunit inactivated influenza vaccine. One entry per CDR3 protein, called by TCRdb with MiXCR from the RT-PCR reads. This sample has about 540,000 distinct CDR3 sequences, with around 25% found just once. These records were also assigned to another study, of T cells expressing NK-cell markers. That work states: UMI-tagged 5'RACE template switching yielded the TCR beta cDNA.

The sequences come from CD4+ T cells sorted from PBMCs, collected 11 to 12 days after vaccination. The origin of the receptors is a man in his fifties or sixties who received an inactivated influenza vaccine.

This sequence joins TRBV28 and TRBJ1-5; D remains unclear. V dropped 3 bases and J dropped 11 bases, with 11 bases sitting between them. Germline assignment: CDR1 MDHEN and CDR2 SYDVKM. The CDR3 contains 12 residues. For the CDR3, the DNA is TGTGCCAGCAGTTTCCCCCTGGAGGCCCAGCATTTT. This codes for CASSFPLEAQHF. The whole variable domain, filled in from reference TRBV28 and TRBJ1-5, reads DVKVTQSSRYLVKRTGEKVFLECVQDMDHENMFWYRQDPGLGLRLIYFSYDVKMKEKGDIPEGYSVSREKKERFSLILESASTNQTSMYLCASSFPLEAQHFGDGTRLSIL.

This clonotype has more than one count but fewer than ten. The CDR3 coding sequence is TGTGCCAGCAGCCCTGCCGGGGTGGAGACCCAGTACTTC. Its protein is CASSPAGVETQYF. This sequence joins TRBV13 and TRBJ2-5; possible D gene TRBD2, 5 bases. Germline V gene sequence: CDR1 PRHDT, CDR2 FYEKMQ (reference sequence). The CDR3 consists of 13 residues. The ends were cut back, 5 bases at V and 5 bases at J, with 12 bases in the middle.

This clonotype appeared a few times. The rearrangement uses TRBV4-3 and TRBJ2-7; D is uncertain. Germline-derived CDR1 and CDR2 are LGHNA and YSLEER. The CDR3 is 15 residues long. The germline V and J ends were trimmed by 4 bases and 0 bases, with 13 bases remaining between them. This CDR3 reads CASSPRRQSSYEQYF. The CDR3 nucleotides are TGCGCCAGCAGCCCCCGTCGTCAGAGCTCCTACGAGCAGTACTTC.

This chain joins TRBV6-2 or TRBV6-3 and TRBJ2-1; TRBD2 agrees at 7 bases. The V and J ends lost 1 base and 4 bases, in that order; junction bases with no gene match: 1. This CDR3 spans 14 amino acids. Germline V gives CDR1 MNHEY, CDR2 SVGEGT. This CDR3 is CASSYLREYNEQFF. The CDR3 DNA is TGTGCCAGCAGTTACTTGCGGGAGTACAATGAGCAGTTCTTC.

This clonotype was seen a few times. The rearrangement uses TRBV6-2 or TRBV6-3 and TRBJ2-7; D gene unclear. From germline, CDR1 is MNHEY and CDR2 SVGEGT. The CDR3 spans 17 residues. Trimming stripped 2 bases from V and 4 bases from J, with 21 bases between. DNA for the CDR3: TGTGCCAGCAGTTACCCTTCGGTATCCCAGATAAAATACGAGCAGTACTTC. Translating gives CASSYPSVSQIKYEQYF.

This clonotype has a handful of counts. CDR3 in amino acids: CASSFSVETQYF. As DNA, the CDR3 is TGCGCCAGCAGCTTCAGCGTGGAGACCCAGTACTTC. The chain combines TRBV5-1 with TRBJ2-5; D unclear. This CDR3 has 12 residues. Germline CDR1 is SGHRS and CDR2 is YFSETQ. Trimming removed 2 bases at V and 5 bases at J, with 7 bases between.

The chain has TRBV10-3 and TRBJ2-1; no clear D. Trimming cost V 2 bases and J 7 bases, with 3 bases left between them. Per germline, CDR1 ENHRY and CDR2 SYGVKD. CDR3 length: 11 amino acids. The CDR3 loop is CAISEKNEQFF. The CDR3 DNA is TGTGCCATCAGTGAGAAGAATGAGCAGTTCTTC.

V gene TRBV27 combines with J gene TRBJ2-3; D unclear. Germline assignment: CDR1 MNHEY and CDR2 SMNVEV (reference sequence). The CDR3 runs to 16 residues. V was trimmed by 2 bases and J by 0 bases, leaving 12 bases between them. CDR3 DNA sequence: TGTGCCAGCAGTTTAGGCCCTTGGGCTAGCACAGATACGCAGTATTTT. Encoded protein: CASSLGPWASTDTQYF.

This clonotype has more than one count but fewer than ten. This rearrangement joins TRBV12-3 or TRBV12-4 to TRBJ2-1; 9 bases align to TRBD2. This CDR3 contains 15 residues. V lost 5 bases, J lost 2 bases, and 4 bases stayed unmatched. Here the CDR3 reads CASSQSGRTYNEQFF. The CDR3 coding sequence is TGTGCCAGCAGTCAAAGCGGGAGGACCTACAATGAGCAGTTCTTC.

This clonotype was seen at least ten times. The chain uses TRBV4-2 and TRBJ2-1, with 8 positions matching TRBD1. The CDR3 contains 16 residues. Germline values: CDR1 LGHNA, CDR2 YNFKEQ. The V and J ends lost 2 bases and 9 bases, in that order; junction bases with no gene match: 12. CDR3 residues: CASSQLSGTGLIEQFF. The CDR3 DNA reads as TGTGCCAGCAGCCAACTATCCGGGACAGGTTTAATTGAGCAGTTCTTC.

A few counts support this clonotype. The gene calls are TRBV27 and TRBJ1-6; TRBD1 is a possible D gene (5 bases). Germline V gene data show CDR1 as MNHEY and CDR2 as SMNVEV (reference sequence). There are 15 residues in the CDR3. The V end was cut by 4 bases, the J end by 7 bases, with 14 bases between. This chain's CDR3 is CASSWSGAENSPLHF. The CDR3, as DNA: TGTGCCAGCAGTTGGAGTGGGGCGGAGAATTCACCCCTCCACTTT.

This clonotype was seen more than once but under ten times. The chain carries TRBV11-1 and TRBJ2-5; D is ambiguous. CDR3 size: 14 residues. Germline lookup yields CDR1 SGHAT and CDR2 FQDESV (reference sequence). V dropped 5 bases and J dropped 1 base, with 11 bases sitting between them. In DNA form, the CDR3 reads TGTGCCAGCAGCCCAGCCGTTCTCCAAGAGACCCAGTACTTC. It encodes CASSPAVLQETQYF.

The sample holds a few counts of this clonotype. The chain links TRBV12-3 or TRBV12-4 to TRBJ2-7, with TRBD1 matching 7 bases. The trim removed 3 bases at V and 0 bases at J, leaving 2 bases unmatched. CDR3 size: 14 residues. The DNA of the CDR3 is TGTGCCAGCAGTTTGGGACAGTACTCCTACGAGCAGTACTTC. Translated, it gives CASSLGQYSYEQYF.

This clonotype was seen more than once but under ten times. The chain is built from TRBV20-1 and TRBJ1-1; 9 bases agree with TRBD1. The ends lost 2 bases at V and 1 base at J; junction bases unmatched: 8. The CDR3 sequence is 16 residues long. Per germline, CDR1 DFQATT and CDR2 SNEGSKA (reference sequence). The CDR3 loop reads CSARPADRGRNTEAFF. CDR3 bases: TGCAGTGCTAGACCTGCGGACAGGGGCAGGAACACTGAAGCTTTCTTT.

This chain links TRBV6-2 or TRBV6-3 with TRBJ2-7; the D is unclear. The V end was cut by 1 base, the J end by 0 bases, with 22 bases between. CDR3 length: 19 residues. CDR1 and CDR2 from the germline V gene are MNHEY and SVGEGT. CDR3 residues: CASSYYRRLEWLPSYEQYF. For the CDR3, the DNA is TGTGCCAGCAGTTACTATCGGAGACTTGAGTGGCTTCCCTCCTACGAGCAGTACTTC.

The chain joins TRBV4-3 to TRBJ2-1; possible D gene TRBD1, 6 bases. The length of the CDR3 is 13 residues. Germline CDR1 and CDR2: LGHNA and YSLEER. The V end lost 0 bases, the J end lost 14 bases, and 14 bases lay between the germline ends. The CDR3 nucleotides read TGCGCCAGCAGCCAAGATCGAGACAGGTCGGAGTTCTTC. It codes for CASSQDRDRSEFF.

The rearrangement joins TRBV30 to TRBJ1-5; D is undetermined. The CDR3 loop spans 14 amino acids. Germline V gene sequence: CDR1 GTSNPN, CDR2 SVGIG (reference sequence). The V end lost 4 bases, the J end lost 1 base, and 11 bases lay between the germline ends. CDR3 in DNA: TGTGCCTGGACCCCGGTGGCGAGCAATCAGCCCCAGCATTTT. Translated, it gives CAWTPVASNQPQHF. Filled out from reference TRBV30 and TRBJ1-5, the complete variable domain reads SQTIHQWPATLVQPVGSPLSLECTVEGTSNPNLYWYRQAAGRGLQLLFYSVGIGQISSEVPQNLSASRPQDRQFILSSKKLLLSDSGFYLCAWTPVASNQPQHFGDGTRLSIL.

In this sample, this clonotype turned up a few times. The CDR3 spells CASRSGQSSRPQHF. The CDR3 DNA is TGTGCCAGCAGATCCGGACAGTCCTCGCGGCCCCAGCATTTT. The chain uses TRBV6-2 or TRBV6-3 and TRBJ1-5; D might be TRBD1 (6 bases). Trimming took 6 bases from V and 9 from J, leaving 18 bases between them. This CDR3 contains 14 residues. The germline gives CDR1 MNHEY, CDR2 SVGEGT.

The chain recombines TRBV5-1 with TRBJ2-1; tentatively, D is TRBD2 (5 bases). The V and J ends lost 0 bases and 1 base respectively, with 8 bases between them. Germline CDR1 and CDR2: SGHRS and YFSETQ. This CDR3 is built from 15 residues. The CDR3 DNA reads TGCGCCAGCAGCTTGGCCGGGGAGTCCTACAATGAGCAGTTCTTC. It codes for CASSLAGESYNEQFF.

The table lists this clonotype with a count of one. V usage is TRBV5-6 and J usage is TRBJ1-6; D might be TRBD1 (5 bases). V lost 3 bases, J lost 0 bases, and 16 bases lay in between. Per the germline V gene, CDR1 is SGHDT and CDR2 is YYEEEE. The CDR3 length is 18 residues. The CDR3 DNA reads as TGTGCCAGCAGCTACCGGGACCCAATGAGCTCCTATAATTCACCCCTCCACTTT. It translates to CASSYRDPMSSYNSPLHF.

This clonotype has a count of ten or more. This chain joins TRBV9 and TRBJ2-1; TRBD2 matches at 10 bases. Germline CDR1 SGDLS, CDR2 YYNGEE. The CDR3 runs 15 residues. V lost 3 bases to trimming and J lost 0 bases; unmatched junction nucleotides: 0. DNA for the CDR3: TGTGCCAGCAGCGCTAGCGGGAGCTCCTACAATGAGCAGTTCTTC. As protein: CASSASGSSYNEQFF.